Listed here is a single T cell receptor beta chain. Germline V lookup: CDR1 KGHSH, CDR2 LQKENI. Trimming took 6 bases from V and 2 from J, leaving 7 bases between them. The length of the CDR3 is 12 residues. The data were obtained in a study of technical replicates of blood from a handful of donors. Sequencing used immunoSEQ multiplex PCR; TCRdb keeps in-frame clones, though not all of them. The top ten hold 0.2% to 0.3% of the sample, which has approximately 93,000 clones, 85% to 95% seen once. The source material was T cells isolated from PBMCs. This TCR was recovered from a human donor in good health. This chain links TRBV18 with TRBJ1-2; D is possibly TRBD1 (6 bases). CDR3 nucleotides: TGTGCCAGCTCTGACAGGAACTATGGCTACACCTTC. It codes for CASSDRNYGYTF.